This TCR beta chain was identified in a study of T cell responses to AZD1222 COVID-19 vaccine. In the study overall: Analyses pooled second doses at about 4 or about 12 weeks. Study results and limitations: It was only after the peak T cell response that any repertoires were sampled. The CD4 TCRs associated with vaccination extended across spike and predominated at 160-218 and 743-854. An increase in Spike-specific TCR breadth and depth was observed after two AZD1222 doses.

Some clones are missing from TCRdb's copy, which holds only in-frame ones; the method was immunoSEQ multiplex PCR. This table has fewer than 55,000 clones, about 83% appearing once. Regarding this clone: Its antigen is not identified.

Trimming pared 4 bases from V and 3 bases from J, leaving 13 bases between. Per germline, CDR1 SNHLY and CDR2 FYNNEI. The CDR3 consists of 15 residues. The source of this sequence is an adult in good health. Sequencing was performed on peripheral blood, taken on day 0 of AZD1222 vaccination. This sequence joins TRBV2 and TRBJ1-3; D remains ambiguous. Here the CDR3 reads CASSVGGGSGNTIYF. The CDR3, as DNA: TGTGCCAGCAGTGTGGGAGGTGGGAGTGGAAACACCATATATTTT.